What follows is one T cell receptor (beta chain) and its context. Its antigen remains unidentified. Sequencing used immunoSEQ multiplex PCR; TCRdb keeps in-frame clones, though not all of them. The sample contains about 30,000 clones, 80% of which appear only once. In germline, CDR1 is SGHRS, CDR2 YFSETQ. V shed 4 bases and J 6 bases; nucleotides not matched to a gene: 8. The CDR3 is 15 amino acids. This sample is drawn from a study of OX40 agonist ivuxolimab in advanced cancers. The overall study: In three patients, partial responses were observed, one with hepatocellular carcinoma and two with cutaneous melanoma.

Study results and caveats: With doses of 0.1 to 3.0 mg/kg, CD4+ and CD8+ blood T cells had undergone clonal expansion by week 6.

Source: CD4+ or CD8+ T cells sorted from blood, taken in a trial of the OX40 agonist ivuxolimab. The gene calls are TRBV5-1 and TRBJ2-1; 9 nucleotides match TRBD2. The TCR originated in an adult with an advanced solid tumor such as melanoma, head and neck, liver or kidney cancer. CDR3 nucleotide sequence: TGCGCCAGCAGCCGGTCCGAGCGGGGGGCCAATGAGCAGTTCTTC. It codes for CASSRSERGANEQFF.